The 23 T cell receptor beta chains below come from one sample, sequenced in a study of breast tumors, draining lymph nodes, adjacent tissues. In TCRdb, the multiplex PCR reads were re-called with MiXCR into one record per CDR3 protein. This sample has 120,000 or so distinct CDR3 sequences, with 20% found just once. Breast cancer patients provided tissue from their axillary draining lymph nodes. Sequences were obtained from axillary lymph node tissue. The receptors come from a female donor with breast cancer. Some clones in this sample may be carry-over from other donors' samples.

This clonotype was recorded many times. The V and J genes are TRBV27 and TRBJ2-5; D call uncertain. Trimming stripped 0 bases from V and 5 bases from J, with 7 bases between. Germline V gene data show CDR1 as MNHEY and CDR2 as SMNVEV (reference sequence). The CDR3 is made up of 13 amino acids. The CDR3 sequence: CASSLSRVETQYF. The CDR3 DNA reads TGTGCCAGCAGTTTATCCCGGGTGGAGACCCAGTACTTC.

This clonotype was seen repeatedly, ten times or more. Written as DNA, the CDR3 is TGTGCCAGTAGTATTGAGGGACAGGCCACCTACGAGCAGTACTTC. Protein sequence: CASSIEGQATYEQYF. The chain links TRBV19 to TRBJ2-7; 8 bases map to TRBD1. In germline, CDR1 is LNHDA, CDR2 SQIVND (reference sequence). V gave up 3 bases and J gave up 2 bases; unmatched junction bases: 6. The CDR3 runs to 15 residues.

Ten or more counts support this clonotype. The chain uses TRBV7-3 and TRBJ1-3, with 7 bases matching TRBD1. Germline V gene data show CDR1 as SGHTA and CDR2 as FQGTGA. The CDR3 totals 13 residues. V dropped 3 bases and J dropped 4; count of bases not matched to a gene: 0. CDR3 coding DNA: TGTGCCAGCAGCTTGGGACAGGGAAACACCATATATTTT. Residues: CASSLGQGNTIYF.

Worth noting for this clonotype: This could be a read error, since a much larger clone is one nucleotide away. The chain joins TRBV5-1 to TRBJ2-2; D possibly corresponds to TRBD2 (6 bases). CDR1 and CDR2 (germline): SGHRS, YFSETQ. The CDR3 is 14 residues long. The V and J ends lost 4 bases and 4 bases respectively, with 11 bases between them. The CDR3 DNA reads as TGCGCCAGCAGCATACTAGCTCCCACCGGGGAGCTGTTTTTT. Protein sequence: CASSILAPTGELFF.

This clonotype was seen ten or more times. The rearrangement links TRBV20-1 to TRBJ2-2, with 8 bases aligning to TRBD1. V shed 6 bases and J 4 bases; nucleotides not matched to a gene: 7. Per germline, CDR1 DFQATT and CDR2 SNEGSKA (reference sequence). There are 14 residues in the CDR3. Here the CDR3 reads CSAGQGDGTGELFF. CDR3 coding DNA: TGCAGTGCCGGACAGGGCGACGGCACCGGGGAGCTGTTTTTT.

In this sample, this clonotype turned up many times. V and J are TRBV20-1 and TRBJ2-1; no clear D gene. Germline V CDR1 and CDR2: DFQATT, SNEGSKA (reference sequence). This CDR3 comprises 12 residues. Trimming shortened V by 3 bases and J by 4 bases, and 7 bases separated the two germline ends. The CDR3 DNA is TGCAGTGCTAGTCCCTGGTACAATGAGCAGTTCTTC. Translated: CSASPWYNEQFF.

The sample holds many counts of this clonotype. The chain has TRBV10-2 and TRBJ2-6, with D perhaps assigned TRBD1 or TRBD2 (5 bases each). The germline CDR1 and CDR2 sequences are WSHSY and SAAADI. The CDR3 runs 17 residues. The ends were cut back, 6 bases at V and 0 bases at J, with 15 bases in the middle. For the CDR3, the DNA is TGCGCCAGCAGGCCCGGGACCGTTAGCTCTGGGGCCAACGTCCTGACTTTC. This gives the protein CASRPGTVSSGANVLTF.

This clonotype was observed many times. V gene TRBV18 combines with J gene TRBJ2-5; D unclear. The CDR3 extends over 14 amino acids. Looked up from germline, CDR1 is KGHSH and CDR2 is LQKENI. The V end was cut by 2 bases, the J end by 2 bases, with 9 bases between. This CDR3 reads CASSPSNKQETQYF. In DNA form, the CDR3 reads TGTGCCAGCTCACCATCGAACAAACAAGAGACCCAGTACTTC.

This clonotype was counted ten times or more. V usage is TRBV29-1 and J usage is TRBJ1-2, with D maybe TRBD1 (6 bases). The CDR3 runs 14 residues. V was pared by 6 bases and J by 6 bases, with 20 bases between. Germline CDR1 reads SQVTM; CDR2 reads ANQGSEA. CDR3 nucleotides: TGCAGCGTCTCACGGGGGGCAGGGGATGATGGCTACACCTTC. It specifies CSVSRGAGDDGYTF.

This clonotype showed up many times. The chain is built from TRBV2 and TRBJ1-4; unclear D gene. This CDR3 comprises 12 residues. Germline CDR1 is SNHLY and CDR2 is FYNNEI. V lost 8 bases and J lost 4, with 8 bases in between. The chain's CDR3 is CASGRINEKLFF. In DNA form, the CDR3 reads TGTGCCAGCGGCCGGATTAATGAAAAACTGTTTTTT. Full variable domain (rest looked up from reference TRBV2 and TRBJ1-4): EPEVTQTPSHQVTQMGQEVILRCVPISNHLYFYWYRQILGQKVEFLVSFYNNEISEKSEIFDDQFSVERPDGSNFTLKIRSTKLEDSAMYFCASGRINEKLFFGSGTQLSVL.

The V call is TRBV30, the J call TRBJ2-4, with TRBD2 as a possible D gene (5 bases). CDR3 length equals 14 residues. The germline CDR1 and CDR2 sequences are GTSNPN and SVGIG (reference sequence). Trimming removed 1 base at V and 12 bases at J, with 19 bases between. CDR3: CAWSGTTNLGTQYF. In DNA form, the CDR3 reads TGTGCCTGGAGTGGTACGACTAATTTGGGCACTCAGTACTTC. Together with reference TRBV30 and TRBJ2-4, the CDR3 gives the full variable domain: SQTIHQWPATLVQPVGSPLSLECTVEGTSNPNLYWYRQAAGRGLQLLFYSVGIGQISSEVPQNLSASRPQDRQFILSSKKLLLSDSGFYLCAWSGTTNLGTQYFGAGTRLSVL.

Of note for this clonotype: The junction and the germline gene differ at one end; a read error may be behind it. The chain has TRBV7-9 and TRBJ2-3, with D uncertain. The CDR3 runs to 14 residues. Per germline, CDR1 SEHNR and CDR2 FQNEAQ (reference sequence). DNA of the CDR3: TGTGCCAGCAGCCCGGCGCGGAGCACAGATACGCGGTATTTT. Amino acids: CASSPARSTDTRYF.

This clonotype has at least ten counts. V and J are TRBV11-2 and TRBJ2-5; 9 bases match TRBD1. With 5 bases clipped from V and 5 bases from J, the junction kept 6 bases outside the gene matches. The CDR3 spans 14 residues. Germline V gives CDR1 SGHAT, CDR2 FQNNGV. The CDR3 DNA sequence: TGTGCCAGCAGCCCGACAGGGGGAAGGGAGACCCAGTACTTC. Its protein is CASSPTGGRETQYF.

Concerning this clonotype: A single base separates this from a much larger clone, so it may be a read error. The V and J genes are TRBV6-4 and TRBJ2-5, with 9 bases lining up with TRBD1. The germline CDR1 and CDR2 sequences are MRHNA and SNTAGT. The CDR3 has 15 residues. In DNA form, the CDR3 reads TGTGCCGGCAGTGACATGGACAGGGGTGGAGAGACCCAGTACTTC. This translates into CAGSDMDRGGETQYF.

This clonotype has a count of ten or more. V gene TRBV25-1 combines with J gene TRBJ1-2; D call uncertain. Germline CDR1 is MGHDK and CDR2 is SYGVNS. Trimming took 1 base from V and 4 from J, leaving 13 bases between them. The CDR3 consists of 15 residues. The CDR3, as DNA: TGTGCCAGCAGTGAATTTGGGGTGGGTCGCTATGGCTACACCTTC. As protein: CASSEFGVGRYGYTF.

With regard to this clonotype: Its ends do not fully match the called genes, so a read error is possible. V is TRBV7-8 and J is TRBJ1-4; D uncertain. The CDR3 has 12 amino acids. The V gene's germline CDR1 is SGHVS and CDR2 FQNEAQ. This CDR3 reads CASSLGREKPFF. The CDR3 DNA is TGTGCCAGCAGCTTAGGTCGTGAAAAACCGTTTTTT.

This clonotype was observed at least ten times. The chain uses TRBV3-1 and TRBJ2-3; TRBD2 is a possible D gene (6 bases). Germline assignment: CDR1 LGHDT and CDR2 YNNKEL (reference sequence). CDR3 size: 14 residues. V was pared by 3 bases and J by 5 bases, with 12 bases between. DNA of the CDR3: TGTGCCAGCAGCCATTCGGGAGCGGGAGATACGCAGTATTTT. Protein sequence: CASSHSGAGDTQYF.

This clonotype was observed many times. CDR3 in DNA: TGTGCCAGCAGCCGCCAGCCTAGCTCCTATAATTCACCCCTCCACTTT. It codes for CASSRQPSSYNSPLHF. The chain carries TRBV13 and TRBJ1-6; D remains unclear. V lost 5 bases, J lost 0 bases, and 11 bases lay in between. The CDR3 length is 16 residues. Germline assignment: CDR1 PRHDT and CDR2 FYEKMQ (reference sequence).

Ten or more counts support this clonotype. The chain combines TRBV7-3 with TRBJ2-3, with D perhaps TRBD2 (5 bases). The CDR3 is 16 amino acids. The germline CDR1 and CDR2 sequences are SGHTA and FQGTGA. V lost 5 bases to trimming and J lost 6 bases, with 21 bases between them. CDR3: CASSPSSVASSDTQYF. The DNA of the CDR3 is TGTGCCAGCAGCCCCTCTTCTGTAGCTAGCTCTGATACGCAGTATTTT.

This clonotype was picked up many times. The chain couples TRBV7-2 to TRBJ1-5; no clear D. With 5 bases removed from V and 5 bases from J, the gap between germline ends came to 16 bases. CDR1 and CDR2 (germline): SGHTA, FQGNSA. This CDR3 has 15 residues. The CDR3 DNA reads as TGTGCCAGCAGCCCATATCCAACACTATATCAGCCCCAGCATTTT. Its translation: CASSPYPTLYQPQHF.

At least ten counts were recorded for this clonotype. V and J are TRBV6-1 and TRBJ1-3; 8 nucleotides agree with TRBD1. Trimming at V came to 5 bases and at J to 0 bases, leaving 6 bases not matched to a gene. The length of the CDR3 is 16 residues. The germline CDR1 and CDR2 sequences are MNHNS and SASEGT. CDR3 nucleotide sequence: TGTGCCAGCAGTTCTCAGGGGGCCATCTCTGGAAACACCATATATTTT. This gives the protein CASSSQGAISGNTIYF.

The chain recombines TRBV28 with TRBJ1-2; TRBD1 matches at 8 bases. The germline V gene encodes CDR1 MDHEN and CDR2 SYDVKM. Trimming took 6 bases from V and 4 from J; bases not matched to a gene: 7. The CDR3 length is 14 residues. CDR3 sequence (DNA): TGTGCCAGCAGGCAGGGGGCGGTGGGCTATGGCTACACCTTC. Translating it yields CASRQGAVGYGYTF.

This clonotype was counted ten times or more. The V gene is TRBV5-1, the J gene TRBJ2-1, with TRBD2 matching 12 bases. CDR1 SGHRS and CDR2 YFSETQ come from the germline V gene. V lost 3 bases and J lost 8; bases outside the gene matches: 6. The CDR3 contains 15 residues. This CDR3 reads CASSSGSSGRDEQFF. Written as DNA, the CDR3 is TGCGCCAGCAGCTCGGGATCTAGCGGGAGGGATGAGCAGTTCTTC.